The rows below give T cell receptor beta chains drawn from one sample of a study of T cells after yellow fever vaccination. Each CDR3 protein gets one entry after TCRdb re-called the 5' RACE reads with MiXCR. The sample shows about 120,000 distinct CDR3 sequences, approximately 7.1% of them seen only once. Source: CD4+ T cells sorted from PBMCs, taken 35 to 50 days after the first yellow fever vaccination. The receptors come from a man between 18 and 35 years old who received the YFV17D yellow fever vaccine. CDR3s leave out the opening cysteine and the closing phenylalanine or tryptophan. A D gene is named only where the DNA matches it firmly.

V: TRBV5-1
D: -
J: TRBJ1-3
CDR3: ASSRDFVGNTIY

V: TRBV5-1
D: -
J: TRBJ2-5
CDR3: ASSPGVAFGETQY

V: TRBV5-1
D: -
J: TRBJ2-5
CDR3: ASSEQSAQPETQY

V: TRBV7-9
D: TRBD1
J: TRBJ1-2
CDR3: ASSLRGNYGYT

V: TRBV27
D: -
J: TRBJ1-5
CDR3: ASSNHGNQPQH

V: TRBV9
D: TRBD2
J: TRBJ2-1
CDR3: ASSFRQTGGRDNEQF

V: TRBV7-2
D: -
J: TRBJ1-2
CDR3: ASSPDGNYGYT

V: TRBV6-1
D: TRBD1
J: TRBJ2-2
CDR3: ASSPRDRGNAGELF

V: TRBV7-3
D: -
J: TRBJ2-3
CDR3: ASSPMGPGTDTQY

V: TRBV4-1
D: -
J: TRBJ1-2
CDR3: ASSQGGGAQGYGYT

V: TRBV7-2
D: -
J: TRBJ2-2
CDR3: ASSLVVGLNTGELF

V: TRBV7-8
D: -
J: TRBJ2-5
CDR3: ASRSRETQY

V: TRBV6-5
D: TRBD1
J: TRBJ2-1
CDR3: ASSTGDRGLGEQF

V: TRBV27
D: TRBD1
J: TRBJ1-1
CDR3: ASSLSAAGTGVSGTEAF

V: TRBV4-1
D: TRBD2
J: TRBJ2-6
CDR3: ASSRGGFAGANVLT

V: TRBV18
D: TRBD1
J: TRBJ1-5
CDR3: ASSTGRDQPQH

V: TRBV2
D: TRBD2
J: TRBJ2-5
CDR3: ASSRLAGPGTQY

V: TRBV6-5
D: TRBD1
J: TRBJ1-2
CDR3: ASSYPTGLGYT

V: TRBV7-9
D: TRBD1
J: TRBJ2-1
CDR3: ASSVGQNNEQF

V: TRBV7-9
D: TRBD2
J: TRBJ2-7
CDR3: ASSAPAGVGEQY

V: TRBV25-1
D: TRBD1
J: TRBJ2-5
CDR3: ASSQPTGGGETQY

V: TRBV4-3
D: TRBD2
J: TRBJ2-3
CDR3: ASSQDIREGADTQY

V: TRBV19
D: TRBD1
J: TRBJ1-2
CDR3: ASSILLGDSYGYT

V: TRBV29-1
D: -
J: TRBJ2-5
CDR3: SVGSLRDVGTQY

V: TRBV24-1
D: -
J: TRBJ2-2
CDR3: ATAARNTGELF

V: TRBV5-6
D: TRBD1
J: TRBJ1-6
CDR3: ASNLRGTGGSPLH

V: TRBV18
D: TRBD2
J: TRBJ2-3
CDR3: ASSPPRAGGPSDTQY

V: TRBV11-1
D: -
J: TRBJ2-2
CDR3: ASSRKTGDLNTGELF

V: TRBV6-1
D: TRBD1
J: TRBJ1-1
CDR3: ASTIGQGTSKNTEAF

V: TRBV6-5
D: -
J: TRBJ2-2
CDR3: ASSSQGSGELF

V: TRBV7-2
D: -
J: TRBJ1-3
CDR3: ASSLGSGNWDTIY

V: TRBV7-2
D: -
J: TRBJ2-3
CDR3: ASSLMFSGAADTQY

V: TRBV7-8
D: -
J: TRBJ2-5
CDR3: ASSPRRDQETQY

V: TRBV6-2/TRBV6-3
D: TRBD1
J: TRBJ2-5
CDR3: ASSSGYRGQWETQY

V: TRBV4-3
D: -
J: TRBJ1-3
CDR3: ASSRGAGDSGNTIY

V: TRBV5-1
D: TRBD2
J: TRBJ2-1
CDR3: ASSSGLAGYTYPHNEQF

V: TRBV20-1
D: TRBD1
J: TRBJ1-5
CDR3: SAHQGAGNQPQH

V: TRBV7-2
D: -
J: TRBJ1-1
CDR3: ASSLERGSTEAF

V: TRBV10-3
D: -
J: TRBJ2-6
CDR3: AISDSTGANVLT

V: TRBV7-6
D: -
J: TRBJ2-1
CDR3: ASSLEVQDFYNEQF

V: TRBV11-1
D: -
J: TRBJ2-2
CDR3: ASSSRLGTSTGGELF

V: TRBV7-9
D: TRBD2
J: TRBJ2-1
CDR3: ASSFTGGDEQF

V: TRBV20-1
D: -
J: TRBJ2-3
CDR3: SANLAFGSDTQY